These 14 T cell receptor beta chains originate from one sample sequenced in a study of T cells after yellow fever vaccination (dated by TCRdb to about 2019). Libraries were built with 5' RACE. Instrument on record: Illumina HiSeq 2500. TCRdb cleaned the public reads at Q25 with fastp, built clones with MiXCR and kept in-frame beta chains. Rows are unified per CDR3 protein, each entry keeping the most common DNA and genes. Recorded for this sample are a few hundred thousand distinct CDR3 sequences; approximately 8% of them occurred a single time. The ten largest clones capture around 17% of the sample. In light of the paper, this sample's treatment or condition label describes: live attenuated yellow fever vaccine strain. Specimen: PBMCs, collected approximately 40 days after the first yellow fever vaccination. Receptors originate from a man younger than 35 who received the YFV17D yellow fever vaccine.

This sequence joins TRBV12-3 or TRBV12-4 and TRBJ2-7, with no clear D. Trimming took 8 bases from V and 5 from J, leaving 13 bases between them. CDR3 length: 12 amino acids. The CDR3 nucleotides are TGTGCCAGCCTCTGCCTTTGGGACGAGCAGTACGTC. Amino acid sequence: CASLCLWDEQYV.

The CDR3 spells CSASPGGGNEQFF. CDR3 nucleotide sequence: TGCAGTGCTAGCCCGGGTGGCGGCAATGAGCAGTTCTTC. The chain employs TRBV20-1 and TRBJ2-1, with no clear D. Germline CDR1 and CDR2: DFQATT and SNEGSKA (reference sequence). V gave up 3 bases and J gave up 6 bases, with 12 bases separating them. The CDR3 extends over 13 amino acids.

This clonotype was counted ten times or more. This sequence joins TRBV4-3 and TRBJ2-2; no firm D call. Per germline, CDR1 LGHNA and CDR2 YSLEER. V shed 2 bases and J shed 6 bases, with 19 bases lying between them. The CDR3 extends over 17 amino acids. CDR3 nucleotides: TGCGCCAGCAGCCAATCCGCCTCTCCGAGGTCCCCCGGGGAGCTGTTTTTT. It specifies CASSQSASPRSPGELFF.

This clonotype was counted ten times or more. CDR3 bases: TGTGCCAGCAGTTTGGGTCCCTCCCCCGAGACCCAGTACTTC. It encodes CASSLGPSPETQYF. The chain couples TRBV12-3 or TRBV12-4 to TRBJ2-5, with D unresolved. CDR3 length: 14 amino acids. V was pared by 3 bases and J by 5 bases, with 13 bases between.

This clonotype was picked up many times. This chain uses TRBV10-2 with TRBJ2-3; 12 bases match TRBD2. With V trimmed by 8 bases and J by 4 bases, 4 bases remained unmatched. CDR3 size: 14 residues. Germline V CDR1 and CDR2: WSHSY, SAAADI. CDR3 in DNA: TGCGCCAGCGGGGGACTAGCGGGCGCAGATACGCAGTATTTT. Protein: CASGGLAGADTQYF.

The gene calls are TRBV4-2 and TRBJ2-7; perhaps TRBD1 as D (6 bases). The CDR3 covers 15 residues. Germline V gene sequence: CDR1 LGHNA, CDR2 YNFKEQ. Trimming took off 0 bases at V and 3 bases at J, with 12 bases between the two ends. The CDR3 DNA reads TGTGCCAGCAGCCAAGAGGACAGCTTCTACTACGAGCAGTACGTC. Translated: CASSQEDSFYYEQYV.

This clonotype showed up just a few times. The chain couples TRBV24-1 to TRBJ2-1; D not certain. The germline gives CDR1 KGHDR, CDR2 SFDVKD. With 5 bases removed from V and 8 bases from J, the gap between germline ends came to 6 bases. The CDR3 runs 11 residues. CDR3 sequence (DNA): TGTGCCACCAGTGGTGTCGATGAGCAGTTCTTC. Translation: CATSGVDEQFF.

The CDR3 DNA sequence: TGTGCCAGCAGCCCCCGTGGACTTAACACCGGGGAGCTGTTTTTT. Its protein product is CASSPRGLNTGELFF. The V call is TRBV7-3, the J call TRBJ2-2, with D possibly TRBD2 on 5 matching bases. CDR3 length: 15 residues. Trimming took 5 bases from V and 2 from J, leaving 12 bases between them. Per germline, CDR1 SGHTA and CDR2 FQGTGA.

Ten or more counts support this clonotype. The CDR3 spells CASSRDSNSPLHF. As DNA, the CDR3 is TGTGCCAGCAGTAGGGACAGCAATTCACCCCTCCACTTT. The V call is TRBV28, the J call TRBJ1-6, with 7 bases lining up with TRBD1. The CDR3 is 13 amino acids. V trimming: 5 bases; J trimming: 7 bases; junction bases outside the gene matches: 2. Germline V lookup: CDR1 MDHEN, CDR2 SYDVKM.

V is TRBV7-2 and J is TRBJ2-3; 11 positions match TRBD2. J was trimmed by 6 bases and V by 3 bases; bases with no gene match: 5. CDR1 and CDR2 from the germline V gene are SGHTA and FQGNSA. This CDR3 comprises 15 residues. CDR3 bases: TGTGCCAGCAGCTTCTTAGCGGGGGGGAAGGATACGCAGTATTTT. It specifies CASSFLAGGKDTQYF.

There are a few counts of this clonotype. The chain uses TRBV24-1 and TRBJ2-2, with a tentative D call TRBD1 (6 bases). Germline CDR1 and CDR2: KGHDR and SFDVKD. The CDR3 spans 15 residues. Trimming took off 6 bases at V and 5 bases at J, with 15 bases between the two ends. The CDR3 sequence: CATSTMLQGTGELFF. In DNA form, the CDR3 reads TGTGCCACCAGTACGATGTTACAGGGAACCGGGGAGCTGTTTTTT.

The chain joins TRBV5-1 to TRBJ1-6, with TRBD1 as a possible D gene (5 bases). Trimming left V 7 bases short and J 7 bases short, with 9 bases between. The V gene's germline CDR1 is SGHRS and CDR2 YFSETQ. The CDR3 runs to 12 residues. Here the CDR3 DNA reads TGCGCCAGCGGACATGAGAATTCACCCCTCCACTTT. Protein: CASGHENSPLHF.

This rearrangement joins TRBV25-1 to TRBJ1-2; D gene unclear. In germline, CDR1 is MGHDK, CDR2 SYGVNS. This CDR3 contains 13 residues. Trimming shortened V by 4 bases and J by 7 bases, and 13 bases separated the two germline ends. The CDR3 DNA reads as TGTGCCAGCAGTGGCCGGTGGGGATCTGGCTACACCTTC. Translation gives CASSGRWGSGYTF.

This chain joins TRBV18 and TRBJ2-5; the match to TRBD2 covers 7 bases. The CDR3 sequence is 14 residues long. Germline-derived CDR1 and CDR2 are KGHSH and LQKENI. The trim removed 3 bases at V and 9 bases at J, leaving 10 bases unmatched. The CDR3 loop reads CASSPGTTAGAQYF. CDR3 coding DNA: TGTGCCAGCTCACCCGGGACTACCGCGGGGGCCCAGTACTTC.